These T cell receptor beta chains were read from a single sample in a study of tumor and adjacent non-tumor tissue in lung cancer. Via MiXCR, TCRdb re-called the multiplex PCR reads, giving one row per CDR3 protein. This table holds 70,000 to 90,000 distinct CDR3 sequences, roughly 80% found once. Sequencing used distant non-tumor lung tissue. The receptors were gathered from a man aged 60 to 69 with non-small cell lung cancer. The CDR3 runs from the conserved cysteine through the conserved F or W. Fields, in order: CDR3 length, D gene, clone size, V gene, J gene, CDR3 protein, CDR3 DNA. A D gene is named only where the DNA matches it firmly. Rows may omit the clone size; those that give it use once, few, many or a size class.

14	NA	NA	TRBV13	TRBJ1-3	CTSTRRAVGNTIYF	TGTACCAGCACCAGGCGGGCAGTTGGAAACACCATATACTTT
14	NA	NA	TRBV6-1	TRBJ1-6	CASRSRGQSQPLHF	TGTGCCAGCAGGAGTAGGGGACAATCCCAACCCCTCCACTTT
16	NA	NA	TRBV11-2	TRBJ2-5	CASSSKMGGPKETLYF	TGTGCCAGCAGCTCCAAGATGGGCGGGCCAAAGGAGACCCTGTACTTC
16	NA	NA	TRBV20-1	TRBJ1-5	CSATMELNLGNQVQHF	TGCAGTGCTACCATGGAACTGAACCTCGGCAATCAGGTCCAGCATTTT
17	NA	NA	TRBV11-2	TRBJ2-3	CASSREGRGRSTVMQYF	TGTGCCAGCAGCAGAGAGGGGCGGGGCAGGAGCACAGTTATGCAATATTTT
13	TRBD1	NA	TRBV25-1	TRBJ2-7	CGSTGQASFEQYF	TGTGGCAGCACGGGACAGGCATCCTTCGAGCAGTACTTC
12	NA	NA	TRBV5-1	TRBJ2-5	CASSMRVGTQYF	TGCGCCAGCAGTATGAGGGTCGGGACCCAGTACTTC
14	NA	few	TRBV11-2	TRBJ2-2	CASSGSGNTGELFF	TGTGCCAGCAGTGGTAGCGGGAACACCGGGGAGCTGTTTTTT
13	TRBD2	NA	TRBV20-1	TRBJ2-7	CSVCGREGREQYF	TGCAGTGTCTGTGGACGGGAGGGCCGCGAGCAGTACTTC
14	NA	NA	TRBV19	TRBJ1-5	CTSSTSYGNQPQHF	TGTACCAGTAGTACTTCGTACGGCAATCAACCCCAGCATTTT
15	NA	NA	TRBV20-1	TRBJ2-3	CRARTPGYGKDAQYF	TGCAGAGCTAGAACCCCGGGATACGGCAAAGATGCGCAGTATTTT
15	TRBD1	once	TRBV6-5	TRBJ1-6	CAGSYTTGTDSHLHF	TGTGCCGGCAGTTATACGACAGGGACTGATTCACACCTCCACTTT
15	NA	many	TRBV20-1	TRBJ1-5	CSARDQEAPNQPQHF	TGCAGTGCTAGAGATCAGGAGGCACCGAATCAGCCCCAGCATTTT
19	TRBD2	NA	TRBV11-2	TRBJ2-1	CASSSPRLAGESRLNGQFF	TGTGCCAGCAGTTCGCCACGACTAGCGGGAGAATCGCGTCTCAATGGGCAGTTCTTC
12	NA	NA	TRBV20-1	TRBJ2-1	CSASATYNEQFF	TGCAGTGCTTCAGCAACCTACAATGAGCAGTTCTTC
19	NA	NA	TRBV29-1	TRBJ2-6	CSVEDYRSNPHSGANVLSF	TGCAGCGTTGAAGATTATAGGTCTAATCCCCACTCTGGGGCCAACGTCCTGAGTTTC
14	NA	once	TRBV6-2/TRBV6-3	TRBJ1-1	CASSYFGPRNEAFF	TGTGCCAGCAGTTACTTCGGACCGAGAAATGAAGCTTTCTTT
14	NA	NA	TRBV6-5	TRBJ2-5	CASNNTGTAGAQYF	TGTGCCAGCAATAATACCGGGACCGCGGGGGCCCAGTACTTT
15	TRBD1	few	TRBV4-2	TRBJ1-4	CASSAPGTGVEKLFF	TGTGCCAGCAGCGCCCCGGGGACAGGGGTGGAAAAACTGTTTTTT
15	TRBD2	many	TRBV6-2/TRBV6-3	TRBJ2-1	CASSSGTSGSNEQFF	TGTGCCAGCAGTTCCGGGACTAGCGGCAGCAATGAGCAGTTCTTC
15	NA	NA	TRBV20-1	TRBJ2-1	CSAQSMGGFDNEQFF	TGCAGTGCCCAGAGTATGGGCGGGTTCGACAATGAGCAGTTCTTC
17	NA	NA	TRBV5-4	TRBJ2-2	CAGSLPAGPSNIGELFF	TGTGCCGGCAGCCTCCCTGCGGGGCCGTCGAACATCGGGGAGCTGTTTTTT
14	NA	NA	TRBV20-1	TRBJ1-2	CSARRGDSNYGYIF	TGCAGTGCTAGAAGGGGGGACTCCAACTATGGCTACATCTTC
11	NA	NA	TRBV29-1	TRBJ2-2	CSVGRLGELFF	TGCAGCGTTGGGAGACTGGGGGAGCTGTTTTTT
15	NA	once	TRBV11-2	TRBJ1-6	CASSGPGHSGSPLHF	TGTGCCAGCAGTGGTCCGGGACATAGTGGTTCACCCCTCCACTTT
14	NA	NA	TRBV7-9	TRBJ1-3	CASSLGTAGKTIYF	TGTGCCAGCAGCTTAGGGACAGCTGGAAAGACCATATATTTT
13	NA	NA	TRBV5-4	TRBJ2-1	CACSPVDLNEQFF	TGTGCCTGCAGCCCGGTAGACTTAAATGAGCAATTCTTC
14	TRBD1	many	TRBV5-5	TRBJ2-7	CASSTSQGAIEQYF	TGTGCCAGCAGCACCTCCCAGGGGGCGATCGAGCAGTACTTC
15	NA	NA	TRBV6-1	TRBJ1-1	CASSDWPGAGIETFF	TGTGCCAGCAGCGATTGGCCGGGGGCCGGAATTGAAACTTTCTTT
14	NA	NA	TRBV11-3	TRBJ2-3	CVNSPTWGSDTQYF	TGTGTCAACAGCCCCACATGGGGATCAGATACGCAGTATTTT
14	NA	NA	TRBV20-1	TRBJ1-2	CSTRGGTSNYGHTF	TGTAGTACTAGAGGCGGGACTTCTAACTATGGCCACACCTTC
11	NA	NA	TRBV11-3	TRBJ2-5	CAGSKKETQYF	TGTGCCGGCAGCAAAAAAGAGACCCAGTACTTC
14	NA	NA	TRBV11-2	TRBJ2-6	CASGPTSGANIMTF	TGTGCCAGCGGTCCTACCTCTGGGGCCAACATCATGACTTTC
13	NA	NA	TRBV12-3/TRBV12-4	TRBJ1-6	CASMRRRRSPLHF	TGTGCCAGCATGAGACGGAGGAGGTCACCCCTCCACTTT
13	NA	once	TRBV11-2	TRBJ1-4	CASSTGLNEELFF	TGTGCCAGCAGCACCGGACTGAATGAAGAACTGTTTTTT
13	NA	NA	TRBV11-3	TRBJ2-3	CARSFQGEDTQYF	TGTGCCAGAAGCTTTCAGGGAGAAGATACGCAGTATTTT
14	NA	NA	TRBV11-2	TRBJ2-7	CASLDSGGGHEQYF	TGTGCCAGCTTAGATTCTGGGGGCGGGCACGAGCAGTACTTC
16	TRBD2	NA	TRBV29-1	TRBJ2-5	CSVEATSGRIQETHYF	TGCAGCGTTGAAGCGACTAGCGGGCGCATCCAAGAGACGCATTACTTC
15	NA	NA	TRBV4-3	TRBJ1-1	CASSQDGERNTKALF	TGCGCCAGCAGCCAAGATGGGGAAAGGAACACTAAAGCTCTCTTT
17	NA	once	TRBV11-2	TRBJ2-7	CASSLDGRVVGIYEQYF	TGTGCCAGCAGCTTAGACGGAAGAGTCGTGGGAATCTACGAGCAGTACTTC
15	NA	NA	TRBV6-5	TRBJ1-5	CASSYVQGNNQPQHF	TGTGCTAGCAGTTACGTACAGGGAAACAATCAGCCCCAGCATTTT
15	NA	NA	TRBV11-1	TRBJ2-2	CTSSLGVRSTGELVF	TGTACCAGCAGCTTAGGCGTGAGAAGCACCGGGGAGCTGGTTTTT
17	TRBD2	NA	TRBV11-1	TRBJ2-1	CASSLSGLTGGNNERFF	TGTGCCAGCAGCTTATCTGGGCTAACGGGAGGCAACAATGAGCGGTTCTTC
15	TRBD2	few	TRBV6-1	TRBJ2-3	CASSELAGGADTQYF	TGTGCCAGCAGTGAACTAGCGGGGGGGGCAGACACGCAGTATTTT
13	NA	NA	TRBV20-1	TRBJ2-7	CCAREEGPYDQYF	TGCTGTGCTAGAGAAGAGGGACCCTACGATCAGTACTTC
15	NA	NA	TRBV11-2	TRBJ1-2	CSSSTRTAADYGYTF	TGTTCCAGTAGCACCAGGACCGCCGCGGACTATGGCTACACCTTT
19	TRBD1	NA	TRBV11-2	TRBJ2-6	CASSFVPKDRSYGANVLTF	TGTGCCAGCAGCTTTGTTCCAAAGGACAGGTCCTATGGGGCCAACGTCCTGACTTTC
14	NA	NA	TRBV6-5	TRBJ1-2	CGNSSRQAKYGYTF	TGTGGCAACAGTTCTCGACAGGCTAAATATGGCTACACCTTC
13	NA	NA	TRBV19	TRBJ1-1	CASRGTRGSEAFF	TGTGCCAGTAGGGGGACCCGAGGCAGTGAAGCTTTCTTT
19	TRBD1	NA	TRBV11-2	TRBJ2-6	CASSLVPEDRPSGANVHTF	TGTGCCAGCAGCTTAGTTCCAGAGGACAGGCCCTCTGGGGCCAACGTCCACACTTTC
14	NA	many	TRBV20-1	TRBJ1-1	CSAQIGGRNTEAFF	TGCAGTGCACAGATAGGGGGTCGGAACACTGAAGCTTTCTTT
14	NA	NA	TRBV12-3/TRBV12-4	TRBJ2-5	CANKKQGSGKTQYF	TGTGCCAACAAGAAACAGGGATCAGGGAAGACCCAGTACTTC
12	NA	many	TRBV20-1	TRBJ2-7	CSARELSPEQYF	TGCAGTGCTAGAGAGCTCTCCCCCGAGCAGTACTTC
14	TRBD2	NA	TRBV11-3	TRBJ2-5	CASRTKVRGETQYF	TGTGCCAGCAGGACTAAGGTGCGGGGGGAGACCCAGTACTTC
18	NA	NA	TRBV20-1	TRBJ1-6	CSTTPDGRRVKRRTPLHF	TGCAGTACTACCCCGGACGGCAGGCGAGTGAAGCGCCGAACACCCCTCCACTTT
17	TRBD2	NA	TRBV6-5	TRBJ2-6	CASFLAGTSSGANVLTF	TGTGCCAGCTTCCTAGCGGGAACCAGCTCTGGGGCCAACGTCCTGACTTTC
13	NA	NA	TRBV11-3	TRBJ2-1	CASSLGQVVGQFF	TGTGCCAGCAGCTTAGGACAGGTGGTTGGGCAGTTCTTC
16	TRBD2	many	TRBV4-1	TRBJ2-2	CASSQRLAGANGELFF	TGCGCCAGCAGCCAACGACTAGCGGGAGCTAACGGGGAGCTGTTTTTT
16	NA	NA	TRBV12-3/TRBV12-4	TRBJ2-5	CTSRPRQGANRETQYF	TGTACCAGCAGACCCAGACAAGGGGCTAACCGAGAGACCCAGTACTTC